The clone carrying this TCR beta chain was counted a few times. Its antigen is undetermined. V lost 5 bases to trimming and J lost 4 bases, with 9 bases between them. Germline V lookup: CDR1 LNHDA, CDR2 SQIVND (reference sequence). The CDR3 is 13 residues long. The method was immunoSEQ multiplex PCR; TCRdb's version includes in-frame clones alone and lacks a portion of them. The data hold 130,000 or so clones, with around 83% observed a single time. The data stem from a study of T cell responses to AZD1222 COVID-19 vaccine. On the study more broadly: Second-dose intervals of approximately 4 or approximately 12 weeks were pooled.

Broader study findings: Repertoires were sampled only after the peak T cell response. At 160-218 and 743-854, vaccine-associated CD4 TCRs were dominant, and they spanned spike.

The chain joins TRBV19 to TRBJ1-3; D remains ambiguous. The sequence was obtained from an adult in good health. The sample here was peripheral blood, taken on day 0 of AZD1222 vaccination. CDR3 protein: CASSPTTGNTIYF. The CDR3 DNA is TGTGCCAGTAGTCCGACGACCGGAAACACCATATATTTT.